The sequence of this T cell receptor beta chain was determined in a study of radiotherapy plus CTLA-4 blockade in lung cancer. Germline V gene sequence: CDR1 GTSNPN, CDR2 SVGIG (reference sequence). The CDR3 is 15 amino acids. J was trimmed by 2 bases and V by 0 bases; bases with no gene match: 1. Sequenced by immunoSEQ multiplex PCR; TCRdb stores in-frame clones only, minus some. The data contain more than 55,000 clones, 82% of them singletons. Specimen: peripheral blood, collected from a patient treated with radiotherapy plus ipilimumab. The receptor was isolated from a human donor with non-small cell lung cancer whose response to radiotherapy plus ipilimumab could not be evaluated. J is TRBJ2-6 and V is TRBV30; 7 bases match TRBD1. For the CDR3, the DNA is TGTGCCTGGAGTGTAGGACAGGCTGGGGCCAACGTCCTGACTTTC. Its translation: CAWSVGQAGANVLTF.